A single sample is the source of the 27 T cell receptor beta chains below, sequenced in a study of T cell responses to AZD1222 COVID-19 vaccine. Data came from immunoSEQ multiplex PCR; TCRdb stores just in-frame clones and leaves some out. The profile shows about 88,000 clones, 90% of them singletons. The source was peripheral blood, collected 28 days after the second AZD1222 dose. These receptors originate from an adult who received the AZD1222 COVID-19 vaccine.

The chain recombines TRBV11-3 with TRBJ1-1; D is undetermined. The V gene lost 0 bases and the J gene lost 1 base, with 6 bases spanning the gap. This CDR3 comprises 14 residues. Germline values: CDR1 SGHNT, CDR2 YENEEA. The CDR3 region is CASSLDSGNTEAFF. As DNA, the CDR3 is TGTGCCAGCAGCTTAGACAGCGGGAACACTGAAGCTTTCTTT.

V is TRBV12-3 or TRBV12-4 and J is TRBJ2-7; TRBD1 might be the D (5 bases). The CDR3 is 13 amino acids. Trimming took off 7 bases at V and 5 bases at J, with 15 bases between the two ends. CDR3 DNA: TGTGCCAGCATGCAGGGTTGGGCAGACGAGCAGTACTTC. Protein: CASMQGWADEQYF.

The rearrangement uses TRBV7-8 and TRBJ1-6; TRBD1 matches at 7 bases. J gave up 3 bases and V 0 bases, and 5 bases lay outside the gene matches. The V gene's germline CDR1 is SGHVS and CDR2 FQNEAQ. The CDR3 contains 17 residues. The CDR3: CASSLARGQGYNSPLHF. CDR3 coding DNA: TGTGCCAGCAGCTTAGCGAGGGGGCAGGGCTATAATTCACCCCTCCACTTT.

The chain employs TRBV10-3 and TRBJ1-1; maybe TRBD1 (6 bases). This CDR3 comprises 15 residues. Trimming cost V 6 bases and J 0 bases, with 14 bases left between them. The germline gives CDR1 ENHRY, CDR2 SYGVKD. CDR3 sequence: CAISEAGTLNTEAFF. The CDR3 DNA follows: TGTGCCATCAGCGAAGCCGGGACACTGAACACTGAAGCTTTCTTT.

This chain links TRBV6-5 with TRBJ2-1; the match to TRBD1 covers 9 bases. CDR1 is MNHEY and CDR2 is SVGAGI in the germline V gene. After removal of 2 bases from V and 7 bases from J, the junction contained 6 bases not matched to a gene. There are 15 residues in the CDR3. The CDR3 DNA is TGTGCCAGCAGTTACCTGGGACAGGGAAAAAATGAGCAGTTCTTC. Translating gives CASSYLGQGKNEQFF.

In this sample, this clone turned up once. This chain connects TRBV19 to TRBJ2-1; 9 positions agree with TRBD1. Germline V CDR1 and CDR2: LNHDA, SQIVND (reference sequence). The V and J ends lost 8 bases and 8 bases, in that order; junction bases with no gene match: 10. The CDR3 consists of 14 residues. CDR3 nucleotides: TGTGCCAGTGCCGACAGGGGGTACCGCGATGAGCAGTTCTTC. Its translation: CASADRGYRDEQFF. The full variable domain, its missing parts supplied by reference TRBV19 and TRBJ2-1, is DGGITQSPKYLFRKEGQNVTLSCEQNLNHDAMYWYRQDPGQGLRLIYYSQIVNDFQKGDIAEGYSVSREKKESFPLTVTSAQKNPTAFYLCASADRGYRDEQFFGPGTRLTVL.

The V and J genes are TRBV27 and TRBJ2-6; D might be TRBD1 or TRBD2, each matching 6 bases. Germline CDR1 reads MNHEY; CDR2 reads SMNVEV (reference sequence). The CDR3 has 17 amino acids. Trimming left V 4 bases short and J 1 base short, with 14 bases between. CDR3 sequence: CASSSRGAISGANVLTF. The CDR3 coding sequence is TGTGCCAGCAGTTCGAGGGGGGCGATATCTGGGGCCAACGTCCTGACTTTC.

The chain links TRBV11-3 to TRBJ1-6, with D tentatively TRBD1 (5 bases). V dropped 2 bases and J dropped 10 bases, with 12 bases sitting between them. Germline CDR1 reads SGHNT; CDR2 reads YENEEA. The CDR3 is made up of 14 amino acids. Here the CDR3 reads CASSLRSKGSPLHF. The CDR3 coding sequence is TGTGCCAGCAGCTTAAGGTCGAAGGGGTCACCCCTCCACTTT. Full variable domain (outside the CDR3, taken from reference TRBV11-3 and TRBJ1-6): EAGVVQSPRYKIIEKKQPVAFWCNPISGHNTLYWYLQNLGQGPELLIRYENEEAVDDSQLPKDRFSAERLKGVDSTLKIQPAELGDSAVYLCASSLRSKGSPLHFGNGTRLTVT.

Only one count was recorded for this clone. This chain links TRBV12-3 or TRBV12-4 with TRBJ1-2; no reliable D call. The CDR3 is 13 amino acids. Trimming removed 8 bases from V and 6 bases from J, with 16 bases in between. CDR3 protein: CASADPRRHGYTF. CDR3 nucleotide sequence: TGTGCCAGCGCCGATCCCAGGCGGCATGGCTACACCTTC.

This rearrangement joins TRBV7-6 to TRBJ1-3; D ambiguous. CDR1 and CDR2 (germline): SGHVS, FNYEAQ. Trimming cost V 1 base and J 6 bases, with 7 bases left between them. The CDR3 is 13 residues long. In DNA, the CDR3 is TGTGCCAGCAGCTTAGGCAGGACAAACACCATATATTTT. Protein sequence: CASSLGRTNTIYF.

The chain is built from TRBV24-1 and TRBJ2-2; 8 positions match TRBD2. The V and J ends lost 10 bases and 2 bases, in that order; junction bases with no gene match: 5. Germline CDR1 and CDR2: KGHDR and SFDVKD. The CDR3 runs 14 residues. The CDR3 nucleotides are TGTGCCACAGCGGGGGAGTATAACACCGGGGAGCTGTTTTTT. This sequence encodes CATAGEYNTGELFF.

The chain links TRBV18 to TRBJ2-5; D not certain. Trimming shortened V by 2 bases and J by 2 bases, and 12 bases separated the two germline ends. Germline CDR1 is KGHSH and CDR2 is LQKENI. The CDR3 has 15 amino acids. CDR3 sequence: CASSPREASQETQYF. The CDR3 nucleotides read TGTGCCAGCTCACCAAGAGAGGCCTCACAAGAGACCCAGTACTTC.

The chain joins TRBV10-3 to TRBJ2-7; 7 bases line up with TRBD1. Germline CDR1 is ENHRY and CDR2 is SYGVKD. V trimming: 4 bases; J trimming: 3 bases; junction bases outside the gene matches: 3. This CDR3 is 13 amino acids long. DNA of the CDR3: TGTGCCATCAGTGCCGCAGGGGGCTACGAGCAGTACTTC. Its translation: CAISAAGGYEQYF.

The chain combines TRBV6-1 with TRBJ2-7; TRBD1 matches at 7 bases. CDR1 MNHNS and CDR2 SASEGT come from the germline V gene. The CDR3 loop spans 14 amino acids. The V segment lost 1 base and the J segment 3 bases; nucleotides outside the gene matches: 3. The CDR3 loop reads CASSEDDRDYEQYF. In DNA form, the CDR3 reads TGTGCCAGCAGTGAAGACGACAGGGACTACGAGCAGTACTTC.

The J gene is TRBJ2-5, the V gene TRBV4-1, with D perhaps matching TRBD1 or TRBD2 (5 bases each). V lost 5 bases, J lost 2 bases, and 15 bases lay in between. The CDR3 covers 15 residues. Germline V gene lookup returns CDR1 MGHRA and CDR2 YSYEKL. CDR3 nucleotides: TGCGCCAGCAGCTCGCGCTTGGGGGAGCAAGAGACCCAGTACTTC. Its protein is CASSSRLGEQETQYF.

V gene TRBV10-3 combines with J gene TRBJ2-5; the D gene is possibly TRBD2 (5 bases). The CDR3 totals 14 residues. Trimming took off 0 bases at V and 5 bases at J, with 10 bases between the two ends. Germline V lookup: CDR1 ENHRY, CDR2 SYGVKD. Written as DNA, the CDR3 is TGTGCCATCAGTGAGTCGACGGGGTTCGAGACCCAGTACTTC. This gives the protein CAISESTGFETQYF.

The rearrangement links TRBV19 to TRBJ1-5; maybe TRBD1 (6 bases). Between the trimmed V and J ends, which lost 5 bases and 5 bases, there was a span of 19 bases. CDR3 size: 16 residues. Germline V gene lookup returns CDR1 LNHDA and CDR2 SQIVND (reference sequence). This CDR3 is CASSLAGDFVYQPQHF. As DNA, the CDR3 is TGTGCCAGTAGTCTCGCAGGGGATTTCGTGTATCAGCCCCAGCATTTT.

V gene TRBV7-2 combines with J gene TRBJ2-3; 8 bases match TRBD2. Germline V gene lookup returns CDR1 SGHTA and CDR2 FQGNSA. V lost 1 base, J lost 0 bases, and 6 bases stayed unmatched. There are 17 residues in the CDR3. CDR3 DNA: TGTGCCAGCAGCTTAGTCGGCGGGGGGCGGAGCACAGATACGCAGTATTTT. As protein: CASSLVGGGRSTDTQYF.

The CDR3 region is CASRTGGRANTGELFF. The CDR3 DNA is TGTGCCAGCAGAACTGGGGGCCGCGCGAACACCGGGGAGCTGTTTTTT. The chain uses TRBV25-1 and TRBJ2-2, with D possibly being TRBD1 (6 bases). Germline CDR1 is MGHDK and CDR2 is SYGVNS. The V gene lost 6 bases and the J gene lost 0 bases, with 14 bases spanning the gap. The CDR3 runs to 16 residues.

The CDR3 is CASSSYNTGGAWGYTF. CDR3 nucleotide sequence: TGTGCCAGCAGCTCGTACAATACAGGGGGCGCGTGGGGCTACACCTTC. This chain uses TRBV7-9 with TRBJ1-2; 9 positions match TRBD1. V was clipped by 4 bases and J by 8 bases; unmatched bases: 14. Per the germline V gene, CDR1 is SEHNR and CDR2 is FQNEAQ (reference sequence). The CDR3 has 16 amino acids.

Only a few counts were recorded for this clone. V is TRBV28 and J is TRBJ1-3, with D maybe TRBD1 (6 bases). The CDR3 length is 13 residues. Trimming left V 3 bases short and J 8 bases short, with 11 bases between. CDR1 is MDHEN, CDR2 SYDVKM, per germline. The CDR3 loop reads CASSFGGRDTIYF. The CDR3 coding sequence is TGTGCCAGCAGTTTTGGGGGCAGGGACACCATATATTTT.

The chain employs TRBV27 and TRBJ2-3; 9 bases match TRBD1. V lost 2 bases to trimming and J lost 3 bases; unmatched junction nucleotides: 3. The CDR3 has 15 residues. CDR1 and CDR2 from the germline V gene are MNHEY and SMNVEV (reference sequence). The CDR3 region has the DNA TGTGCCAGCAGTTTACAGGGACAGGGAACAGATACGCAGTATTTT. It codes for CASSLQGQGTDTQYF.

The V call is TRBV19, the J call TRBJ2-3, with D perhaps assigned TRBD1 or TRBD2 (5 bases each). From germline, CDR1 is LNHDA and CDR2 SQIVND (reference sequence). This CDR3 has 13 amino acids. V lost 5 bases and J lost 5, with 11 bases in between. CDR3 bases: TGTGCCAGTAGTGGGACGGGGAAAGATACGCAGTATTTT. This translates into CASSGTGKDTQYF.

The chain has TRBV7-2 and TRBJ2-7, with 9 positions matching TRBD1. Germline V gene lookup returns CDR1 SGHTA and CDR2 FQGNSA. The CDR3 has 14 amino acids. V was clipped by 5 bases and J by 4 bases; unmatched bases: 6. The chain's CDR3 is CASSAQTGGYEQYF. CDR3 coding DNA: TGTGCCAGCAGCGCCCAGACAGGGGGGTACGAGCAGTACTTC.

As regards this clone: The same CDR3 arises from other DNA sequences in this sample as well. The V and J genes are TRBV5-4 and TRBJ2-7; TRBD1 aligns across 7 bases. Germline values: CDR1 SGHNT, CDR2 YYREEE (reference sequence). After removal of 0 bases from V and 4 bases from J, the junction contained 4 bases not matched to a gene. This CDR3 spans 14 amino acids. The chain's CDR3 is CASSLDRGRYEQYF. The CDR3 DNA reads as TGTGCCAGCAGCTTGGACAGGGGACGATACGAGCAGTACTTC.

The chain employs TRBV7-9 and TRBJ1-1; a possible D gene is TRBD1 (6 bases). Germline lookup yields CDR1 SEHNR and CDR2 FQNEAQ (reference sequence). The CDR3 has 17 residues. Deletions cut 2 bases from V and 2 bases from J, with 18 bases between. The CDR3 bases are TGTGCCAGCAGCTTAAAGGCAGGGGACCCCTCAAACACTGAAGCTTTCTTT. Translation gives CASSLKAGDPSNTEAFF.

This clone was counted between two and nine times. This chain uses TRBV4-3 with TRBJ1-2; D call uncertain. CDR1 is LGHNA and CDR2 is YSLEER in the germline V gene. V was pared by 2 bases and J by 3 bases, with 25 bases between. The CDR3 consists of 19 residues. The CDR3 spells CASSQSWQAGRTFHYGYTF. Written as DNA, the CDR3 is TGCGCCAGCAGCCAATCCTGGCAGGCTGGAAGGACCTTCCACTATGGCTACACCTTC.